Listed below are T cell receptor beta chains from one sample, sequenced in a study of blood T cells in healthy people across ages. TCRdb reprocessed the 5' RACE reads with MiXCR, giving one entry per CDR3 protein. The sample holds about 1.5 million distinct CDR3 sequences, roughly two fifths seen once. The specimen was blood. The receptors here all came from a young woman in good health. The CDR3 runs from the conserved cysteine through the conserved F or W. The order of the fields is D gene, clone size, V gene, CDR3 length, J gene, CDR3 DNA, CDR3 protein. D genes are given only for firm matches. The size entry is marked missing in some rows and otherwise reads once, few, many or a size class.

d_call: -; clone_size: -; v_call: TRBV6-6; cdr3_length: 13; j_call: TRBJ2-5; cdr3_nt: TGTGCCAGCTCGTACAGGGACCCAGAGACCCAGTACTTC; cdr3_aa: CASSYRDPETQYF
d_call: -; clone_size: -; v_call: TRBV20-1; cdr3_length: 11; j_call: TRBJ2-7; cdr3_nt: TGCAGTGCTAGAGAGGTCTACGAGCAGTACTTC; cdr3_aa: CSAREVYEQYF
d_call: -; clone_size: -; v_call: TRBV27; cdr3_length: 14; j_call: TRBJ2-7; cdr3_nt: TGTGCCAGCAGTCTGGACCGACTAGTTTACGAGCAGTACTTC; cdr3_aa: CASSLDRLVYEQYF
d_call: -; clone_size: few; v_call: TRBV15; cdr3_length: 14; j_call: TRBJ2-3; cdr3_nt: TGTGCCACCAGCAGAGGAGGAGACGCAGATACGCAGTATTTT; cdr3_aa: CATSRGGDADTQYF
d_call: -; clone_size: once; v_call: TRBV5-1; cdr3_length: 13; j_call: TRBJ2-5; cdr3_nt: TGCGCCAGCAGCTTGGAAATCGCAAATGAGCAGTACTTC; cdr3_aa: CASSLEIANEQYF
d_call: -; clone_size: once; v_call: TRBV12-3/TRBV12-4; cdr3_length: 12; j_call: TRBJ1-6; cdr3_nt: TGTGCCAGCAGTTTAGGGCACTCACCCCTCCACTTT; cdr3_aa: CASSLGHSPLHF
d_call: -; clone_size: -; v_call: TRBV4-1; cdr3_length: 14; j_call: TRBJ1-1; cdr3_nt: TGCGCCAGCAGCCAAGATCCCTCGAGCACTGAAGCTTTCTTT; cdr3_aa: CASSQDPSSTEAFF
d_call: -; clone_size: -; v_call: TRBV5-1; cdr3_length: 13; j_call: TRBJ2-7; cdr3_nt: TGCGCCAGCAGCTTGGAGGCCGAACACGAGCAGTACTTC; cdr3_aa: CASSLEAEHEQYF
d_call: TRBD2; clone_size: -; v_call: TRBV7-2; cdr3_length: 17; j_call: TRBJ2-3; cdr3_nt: TGTGCCAGCAGCCGGATTCGGGCGGGAGGTAGAACAGATACGCAGTATTTT; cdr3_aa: CASSRIRAGGRTDTQYF
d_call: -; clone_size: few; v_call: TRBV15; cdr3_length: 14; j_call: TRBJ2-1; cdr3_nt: TGTGCCACCAGCAGTAAAAGCTCCTACAATGAGCAGTTCTTC; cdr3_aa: CATSSKSSYNEQFF
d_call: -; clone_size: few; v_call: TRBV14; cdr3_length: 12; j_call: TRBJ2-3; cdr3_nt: TGTGCCAGCAGCCCATCCGGTCATACGCAGTATTTT; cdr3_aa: CASSPSGHTQYF
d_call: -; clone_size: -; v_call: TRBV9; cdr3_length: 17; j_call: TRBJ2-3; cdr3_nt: TGTGCCAGCAGCGTAGAAATCAGGGAGTGGGGCACAGATACGCAGTATTTT; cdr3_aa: CASSVEIREWGTDTQYF
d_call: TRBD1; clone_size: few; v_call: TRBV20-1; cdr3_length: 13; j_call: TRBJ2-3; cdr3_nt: TGCAGTGCTAGGACAGGGGGCGCAGATACGCAGTATTTT; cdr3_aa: CSARTGGADTQYF
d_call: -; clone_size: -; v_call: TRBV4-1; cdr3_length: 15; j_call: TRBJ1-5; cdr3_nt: TGCGCCAGCAGCCGCCAAACGGGGGGCAATCAGCCCCAGCATTTT; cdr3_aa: CASSRQTGGNQPQHF
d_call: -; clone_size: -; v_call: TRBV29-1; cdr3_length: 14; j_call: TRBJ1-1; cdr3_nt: TGCAGCTCGGGACTGCTCCTCATGAACACTGAAGCTTTCTTT; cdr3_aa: CSSGLLLMNTEAFF
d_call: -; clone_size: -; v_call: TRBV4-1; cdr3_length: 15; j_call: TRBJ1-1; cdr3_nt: TGCGCCAGCAGCCAAGATGGGTTAGGGGACACTGAAGCTTTCTTT; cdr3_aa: CASSQDGLGDTEAFF
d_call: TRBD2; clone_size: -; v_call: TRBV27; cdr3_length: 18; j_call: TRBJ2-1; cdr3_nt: TGTGCCAGCAGTTTATCTCTTGTGGTAGCGGGAAACTACAATGAGCAGTTCTTC; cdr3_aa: CASSLSLVVAGNYNEQFF
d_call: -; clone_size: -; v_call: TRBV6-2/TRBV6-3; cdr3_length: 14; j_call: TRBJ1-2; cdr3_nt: TGTGCCAGCACTCAAACTATTACGGCCGGTGGCTACACCTTC; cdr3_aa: CASTQTITAGGYTF
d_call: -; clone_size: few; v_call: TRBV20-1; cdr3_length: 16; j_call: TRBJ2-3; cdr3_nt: TGCAGTGCCTTCTCCCCTAATGGGCCTAGCACAGATACGCGGTATTTT; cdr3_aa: CSAFSPNGPSTDTRYF
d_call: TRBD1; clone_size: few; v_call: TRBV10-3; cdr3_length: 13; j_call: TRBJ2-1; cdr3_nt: TGTGCCATTCGACAGGGGCTCTACAATGAGCAGTTCTTC; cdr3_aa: CAIRQGLYNEQFF
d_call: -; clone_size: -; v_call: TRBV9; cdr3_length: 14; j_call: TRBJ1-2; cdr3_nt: TGTGCCAGCAGCGTAGGACGGCTTAACTATGGCTACACCTTC; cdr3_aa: CASSVGRLNYGYTF
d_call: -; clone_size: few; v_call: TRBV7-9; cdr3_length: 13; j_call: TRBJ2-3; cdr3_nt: TGTGCCAGCAGCTTATCGGCTGACGGGGGGCAGTATTTT; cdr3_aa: CASSLSADGGQYF
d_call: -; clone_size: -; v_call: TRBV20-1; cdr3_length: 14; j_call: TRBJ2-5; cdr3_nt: TGCAGTGCTAGATCGGTTGTCCTCCGGGAGACCCAGTACTTC; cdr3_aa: CSARSVVLRETQYF
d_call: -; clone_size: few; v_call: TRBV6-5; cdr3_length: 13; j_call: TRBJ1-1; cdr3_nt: TGTGCCAGCAGCAATCGGTGGGGCACTGAAGCTTTCTTT; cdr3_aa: CASSNRWGTEAFF
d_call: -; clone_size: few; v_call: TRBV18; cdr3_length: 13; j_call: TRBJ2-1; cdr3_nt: TGTGCCAGCTCACCACCGTATTCCAATGAGCAGTTCTTC; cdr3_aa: CASSPPYSNEQFF
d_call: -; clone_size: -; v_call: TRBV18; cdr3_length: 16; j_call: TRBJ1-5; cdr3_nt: TGTGCCAGCTCACCAAGGACAGTAGGGCGACATCAGCCCCAGCATTTT; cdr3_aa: CASSPRTVGRHQPQHF
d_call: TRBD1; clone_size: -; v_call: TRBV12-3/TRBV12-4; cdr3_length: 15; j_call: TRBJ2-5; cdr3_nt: TGTGCCAGCAGTTCCGGACAGGGGGTCCGGGAGACCCAGTACTTC; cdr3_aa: CASSSGQGVRETQYF
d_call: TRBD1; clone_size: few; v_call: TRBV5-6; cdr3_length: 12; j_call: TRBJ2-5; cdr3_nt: TGTGCCAGCAGCTCTTACAGGGGTTTCCAGTACTTC; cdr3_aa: CASSSYRGFQYF
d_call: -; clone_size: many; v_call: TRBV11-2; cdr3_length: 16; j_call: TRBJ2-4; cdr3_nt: TGTGCCAGCAGCTTAGGGGTGGGGGTGGCCAAAAACATTCAGTACTTC; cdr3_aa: CASSLGVGVAKNIQYF
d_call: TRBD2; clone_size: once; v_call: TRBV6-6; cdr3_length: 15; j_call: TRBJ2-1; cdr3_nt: TGTGCCAGCAGTAAGGGACTAGCGATATACGATGAGCAGTTCTTC; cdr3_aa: CASSKGLAIYDEQFF
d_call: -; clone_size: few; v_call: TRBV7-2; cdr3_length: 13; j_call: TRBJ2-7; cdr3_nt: TGTGCCAGCAGCTCGGACCCAAGGACAGTTGGGTACTTC; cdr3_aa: CASSSDPRTVGYF
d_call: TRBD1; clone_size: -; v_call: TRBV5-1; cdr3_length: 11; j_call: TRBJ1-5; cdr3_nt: TGCGCCCAGAGGGGGCCTCAGCCCCAGCATTTT; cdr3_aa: CAQRGPQPQHF
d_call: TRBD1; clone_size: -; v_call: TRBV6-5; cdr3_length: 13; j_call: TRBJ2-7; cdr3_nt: TGTGCCAGCGGTCAGGGGGAAGCCTACGAGCAGTACTTC; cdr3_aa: CASGQGEAYEQYF
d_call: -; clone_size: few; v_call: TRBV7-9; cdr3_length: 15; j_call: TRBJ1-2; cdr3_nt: TGTGCCAGCAGCTTAGCGGTAGGCAGTAACTATGGCTACACCTTC; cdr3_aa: CASSLAVGSNYGYTF
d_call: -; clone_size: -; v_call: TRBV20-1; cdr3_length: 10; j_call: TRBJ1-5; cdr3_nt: TGCACCCTGGGGGGAGAGCCCCAGCATTTT; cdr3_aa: CTLGGEPQHF
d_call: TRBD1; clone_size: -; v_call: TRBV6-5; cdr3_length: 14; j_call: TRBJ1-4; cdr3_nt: TGTGCCAGCAGTTACTACCCATACAGGGGATTGCTGTTTTTT; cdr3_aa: CASSYYPYRGLLFF
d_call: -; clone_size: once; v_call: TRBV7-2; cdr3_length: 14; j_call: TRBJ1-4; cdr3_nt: TGTGCCAGCAGCTTTACAGGGCCTAATGAAAAACTGTTTTTT; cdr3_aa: CASSFTGPNEKLFF
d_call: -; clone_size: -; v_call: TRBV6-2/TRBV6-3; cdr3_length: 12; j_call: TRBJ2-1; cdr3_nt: TGTGCCCGTAACATATTAGATAATGAGCAGTTCTTC; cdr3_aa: CARNILDNEQFF
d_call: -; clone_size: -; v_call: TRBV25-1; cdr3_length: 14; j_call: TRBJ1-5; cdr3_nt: TGTGCCGGCAGTTCCCCTGGGGGTAGTCAGCCCCAGCATTTT; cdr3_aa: CAGSSPGGSQPQHF
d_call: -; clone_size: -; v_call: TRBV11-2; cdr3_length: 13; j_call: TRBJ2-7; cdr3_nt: TGTGCCAGCAGGAGCGTGGGGTACAATGAGCAGTACTTC; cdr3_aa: CASRSVGYNEQYF
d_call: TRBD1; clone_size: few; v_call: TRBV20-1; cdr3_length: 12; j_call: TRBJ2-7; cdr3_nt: TGCAGCGCCTGGGACAGGGTGCACGAGCAGTACTTC; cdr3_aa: CSAWDRVHEQYF
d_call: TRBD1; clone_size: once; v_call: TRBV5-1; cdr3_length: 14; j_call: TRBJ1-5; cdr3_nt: TGCGCCAGCAGCTCGGGACAGGGGGCCCAGCCCCAGCATTTT; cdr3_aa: CASSSGQGAQPQHF
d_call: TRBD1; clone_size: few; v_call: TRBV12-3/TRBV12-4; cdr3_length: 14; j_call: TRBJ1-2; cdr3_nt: TGTGCCAGCAGTTCCATCCAGGGGGACTATGGCTACACCTTC; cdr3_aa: CASSSIQGDYGYTF
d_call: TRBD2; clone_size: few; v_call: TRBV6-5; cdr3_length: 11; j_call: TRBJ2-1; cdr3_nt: TGTGCCAGTAGTTACGGCGGGAGATGGTTCTTC; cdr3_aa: CASSYGGRWFF
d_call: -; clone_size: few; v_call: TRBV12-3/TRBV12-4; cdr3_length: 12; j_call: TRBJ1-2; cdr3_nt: TGTGCCAGCAGTTTAGGAGGGTGTGGCTACACCTTC; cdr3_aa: CASSLGGCGYTF
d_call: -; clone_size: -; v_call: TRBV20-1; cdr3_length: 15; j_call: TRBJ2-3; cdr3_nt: TGCAGTGCTAGAGATGGTGGGGGAGGCACAGATACGCAGTATTTT; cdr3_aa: CSARDGGGGTDTQYF
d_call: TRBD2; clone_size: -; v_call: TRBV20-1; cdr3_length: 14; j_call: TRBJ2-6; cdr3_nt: TGCAGTGCAGCGGGGCACTCTGGGGCCAACGTCCTGACTTTC; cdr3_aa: CSAAGHSGANVLTF
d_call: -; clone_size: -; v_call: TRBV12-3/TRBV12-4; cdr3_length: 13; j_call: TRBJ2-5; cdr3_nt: TGTGCCAGCAGTTTGTCTGCGGCCAGTGATGAGTACTTC; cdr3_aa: CASSLSAASDEYF
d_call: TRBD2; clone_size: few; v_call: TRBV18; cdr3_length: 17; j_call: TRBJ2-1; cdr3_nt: TGTGCCAGCTCAGCACTTCAGCGGGAGGCGTCCTACAATGAGCAGTTCTTC; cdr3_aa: CASSALQREASYNEQFF
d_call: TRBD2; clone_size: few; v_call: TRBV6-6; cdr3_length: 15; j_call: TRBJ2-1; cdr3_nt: TGTGCCTGCCTTACTAGCGGGCGGGCTCGTAATGAGCAGTTCTTC; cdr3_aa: CACLTSGRARNEQFF